This TCR beta chain was identified during a study of blood T cell repertoires in COVID-19. Study summary: Collection of acute and convalescent COVID-19 samples took place in the United States, Italy and Spain. PBMCs, B-cell-depleted T cells, or T cells were the source of the cDNA or gDNA that made up the material.

The assay was immunoSEQ multiplex PCR, and TCRdb's table has in-frame clones only and misses some. The table lists over 85,000 clones, roughly 90% of them singletons. Germline lookup yields CDR1 MDHEN and CDR2 SYDVKM. The CDR3 has 16 amino acids. The germline V and J ends were trimmed by 6 bases and 7 bases, with 22 bases remaining between them. This chain connects TRBV28 to TRBJ1-5; D remains ambiguous. Specimen: peripheral blood. The source is a woman aged 50 to 60 with COVID-19, enrolled during active disease. CDR3 nucleotides: TGTGCCAGCAGGACGAAAGGGTGGGAGGCGAGGCAGCCCCAGCATTTT. Its protein product is CASRTKGWEARQPQHF.